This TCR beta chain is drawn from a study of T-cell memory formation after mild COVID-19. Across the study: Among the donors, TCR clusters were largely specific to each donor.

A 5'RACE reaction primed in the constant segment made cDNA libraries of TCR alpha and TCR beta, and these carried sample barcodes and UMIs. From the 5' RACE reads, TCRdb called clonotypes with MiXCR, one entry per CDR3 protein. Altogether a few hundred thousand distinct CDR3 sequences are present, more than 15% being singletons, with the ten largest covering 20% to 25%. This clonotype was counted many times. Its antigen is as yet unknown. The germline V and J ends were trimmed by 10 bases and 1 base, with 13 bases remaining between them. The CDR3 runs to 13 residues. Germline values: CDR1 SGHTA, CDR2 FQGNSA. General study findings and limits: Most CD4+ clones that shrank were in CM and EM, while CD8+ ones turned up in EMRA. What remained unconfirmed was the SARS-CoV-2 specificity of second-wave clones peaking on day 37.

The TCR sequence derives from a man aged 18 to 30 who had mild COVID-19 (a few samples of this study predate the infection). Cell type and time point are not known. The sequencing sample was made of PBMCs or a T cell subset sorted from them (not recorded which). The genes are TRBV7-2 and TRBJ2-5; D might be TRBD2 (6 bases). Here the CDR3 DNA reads TGTGCCACAGGAGGAGGGCCCCAAGAGACCCAGTACTTC. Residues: CATGGGPQETQYF.